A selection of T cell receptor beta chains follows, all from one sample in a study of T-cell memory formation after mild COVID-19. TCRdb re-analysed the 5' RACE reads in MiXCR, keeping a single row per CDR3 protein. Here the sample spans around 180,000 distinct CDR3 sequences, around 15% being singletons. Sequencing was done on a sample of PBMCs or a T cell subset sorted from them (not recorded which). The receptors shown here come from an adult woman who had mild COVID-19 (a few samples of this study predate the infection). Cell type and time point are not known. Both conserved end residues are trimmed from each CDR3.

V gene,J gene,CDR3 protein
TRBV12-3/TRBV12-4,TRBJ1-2,ASSRDRVYGYT
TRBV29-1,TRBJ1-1,SVDVNTEAF
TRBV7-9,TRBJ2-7,ASSPGQILTYEQY
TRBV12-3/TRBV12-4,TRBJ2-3,ASILGGPDTQY
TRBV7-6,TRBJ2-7,ASSCSPQGTSYEQY
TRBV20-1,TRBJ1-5,SARPIDRINQPQH
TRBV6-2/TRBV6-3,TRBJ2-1,ASSDLAGGHNEQF
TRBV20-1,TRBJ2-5,SANPRAGGKTQY
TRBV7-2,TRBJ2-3,ASSFIGTPTDTQY
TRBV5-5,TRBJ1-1,ASSPSIRGTEAF
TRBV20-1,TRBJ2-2,SARALAGGRYTGELF
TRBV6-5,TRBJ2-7,ASKWGTSGSYEQY
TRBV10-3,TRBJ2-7,AIRGTSGPSSYEQY
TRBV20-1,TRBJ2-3,SARTSGIADTQY
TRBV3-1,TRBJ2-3,ASSQDRPDTQY
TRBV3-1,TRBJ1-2,ASSPGQGPFYGYT
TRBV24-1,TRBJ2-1,ATSATRISNEQF
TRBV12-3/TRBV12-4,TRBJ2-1,ASRRGLAEINEQF
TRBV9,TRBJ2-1,ASSASSGSSNEQF
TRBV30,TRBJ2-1,AWSADLVLRYNEQF
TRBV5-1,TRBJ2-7,ASSSNTGTKSYEQY
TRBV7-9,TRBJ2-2,ASSQPRDRDTGELF
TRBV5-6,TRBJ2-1,ASSLGQVNNEQF
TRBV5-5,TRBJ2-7,ASSTHGERHYEQY
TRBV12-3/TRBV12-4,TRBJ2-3,ASVRGGWSDTQY
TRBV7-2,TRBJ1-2,ASSQDREYYGYT
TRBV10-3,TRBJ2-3,AISEEATDTQY
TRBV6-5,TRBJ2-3,ASSYEWGGGTDTQY
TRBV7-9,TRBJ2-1,ASSFHWTSGNEQF
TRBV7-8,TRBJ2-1,ASSGHRTSGIYNEQF
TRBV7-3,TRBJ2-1,ASSLQQGANNEQF
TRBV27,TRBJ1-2,ASSLDPTTNYGYT
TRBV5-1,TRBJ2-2,ASSLDTNTGELF
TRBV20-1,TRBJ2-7,SPQRRVGIEQY
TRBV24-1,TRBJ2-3,ATSPAGFRTDTQY
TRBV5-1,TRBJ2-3,ASSLVAGEGGTQY
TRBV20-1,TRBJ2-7,SAHRQGKVYEQY
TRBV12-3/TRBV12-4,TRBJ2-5,ASSFGYRETQY
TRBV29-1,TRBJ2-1,SAREAGGEQF
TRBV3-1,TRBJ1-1,ASSQETGTGLREAF
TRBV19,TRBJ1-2,ASSIGQGRGGYT
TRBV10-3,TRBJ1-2,AIIGTVGGYT
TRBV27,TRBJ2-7,ASSLDSGLAGSYEQY
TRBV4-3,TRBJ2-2,ASSHSGRTTGELF
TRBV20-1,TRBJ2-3,SVSRDSTDTQY